A single sample gave rise to the 32 T cell receptor beta chains below, sequenced in a study of regulatory T cells in long-lasting Graves disease. Stated time point: newly diagnosed GD, antithyroid drugs for less than 3 months. Scientists built the TCR library using RNA that was extracted from PBMCs. TCR beta libraries were built with iRepertoire HTBI primers and Arm-PCR of CDR3 regions. MiXCR, applied by TCRdb to the multiplex PCR reads, yields one record per CDR3 protein. The sample has around 250,000 distinct CDR3 sequences, 20% seen once. Material: peripheral blood mononuclear cells (PBMCs), obtained at new diagnosis, from a patient treated with antithyroid drugs. Receptor source: a female donor with Graves disease.

This clonotype was picked up a small number of times. The J gene is TRBJ1-4, the V gene TRBV5-1, with D perhaps matching TRBD1 (6 bases). V shed 4 bases and J shed 8 bases, with 9 bases lying between them. The CDR3 covers 12 residues. CDR1 and CDR2 (germline): SGHRS, YFSETQ. CDR3 protein: CASSGTGEKLFF. The CDR3 bases are TGCGCCAGCAGCGGTACAGGGGAAAAACTGTTTTTT.

This clonotype was detected many times. J is TRBJ1-1 and V is TRBV5-6; weak D call: TRBD1 (5 bases). Germline CDR1 is SGHDT and CDR2 is YYEEEE. The CDR3 length is 11 residues. V gave up 4 bases and J gave up 7 bases, with 8 bases separating them. The CDR3 loop is CASSRGHEAFF. In DNA form, the CDR3 reads TGTGCCAGCAGCCGAGGACATGAAGCTTTCTTT. The variable domain in full, completed from reference TRBV5-6 and TRBJ1-1, reads DAGVTQSPTHLIKTRGQQVTLRCSPKSGHDTVSWYQQALGQGPQFIFQYYEEEERQRGNFPDRFSGHQFPNYSSELNVNALLLGDSALYLCASSRGHEAFFGQGTRLTVV.

This clonotype was detected ten times or more. V usage is TRBV10-1 and J usage is TRBJ2-2, with 9 bases lining up with TRBD2. Germline V gene lookup returns CDR1 WNHNN and CDR2 SYGVQD (reference sequence). Trimming at V came to 6 bases and at J to 5 bases, leaving 1 base not matched to a gene. CDR3 size: 13 residues. The DNA of the CDR3 is TGCGCCAGCAGGACTAGCGGAACCGGGGAGCTGTTTTTT. Translation gives CASRTSGTGELFF.

With regard to this clonotype: A far larger clone differs by one base, so this is likely a read error. The rearrangement joins TRBV19 to TRBJ2-7; TRBD2 matches 9 bases. V shed 2 bases, J shed 7 bases, and the junction held 9 bases outside the gene matches. Germline lookup yields CDR1 LNHDA and CDR2 SQIVND (reference sequence). CDR3 length equals 15 residues. CDR3 sequence: CASSIRTSENNEQYF. The CDR3 bases are TGTGCCAGTAGTATACGGACTAGCGAGAACAATGAGCAGTACTTC.

This clonotype was observed many times. This sequence joins TRBV20-1 and TRBJ2-1; perhaps TRBD2 as D (6 bases). The CDR3 sequence is 14 residues long. V was cut by 0 bases and J by 6 bases, with 12 bases left in between. CDR1 is DFQATT and CDR2 is SNEGSKA in the germline V gene (reference sequence). In DNA, the CDR3 is TGCAGTGCTAGAGATAGGCGGGACCTCAATGAGCAGTTCTTC. Its protein is CSARDRRDLNEQFF.

This clonotype has a count of ten or more. The rearrangement uses TRBV3-2 and TRBJ2-1; TRBD1 was called by the table and not checked on the DNA. TRBV3-2 is a pseudogene segment. The length of the CDR3 is 16 residues. DNA of the CDR3: TGTGCCAGCAGCCAAGACAGGGACGAGTCCTACAATGAGCAGTTCTTC. Its protein is CASSQDRDESYNEQFF.

This clonotype appeared a few times. The chain is built from TRBV12-3 or TRBV12-4 and TRBJ1-5; a weak D match, TRBD1 (5 bases). The ends were cut back, 2 bases at V and 5 bases at J, with 10 bases in the middle. The CDR3 runs to 14 residues. The CDR3 protein is CASSLFRDDQPQHF. Here the CDR3 DNA reads TGTGCCAGCAGTTTATTCAGGGACGATCAGCCCCAGCATTTT.

On this clonotype: Since a much larger clone is just one base distant, this may be a read error. Because the CDR3 is missing its conserved closing phenylalanine or tryptophan, this is likely a read error. The chain employs TRBV27 and TRBJ1-1; the D gene is possibly TRBD1 (5 bases). The CDR3 is 13 amino acids. CDR1 and CDR2 from the germline V gene are MNHEY and SMNVEV (reference sequence). V was trimmed by 10 bases and J by 0 bases, leaving 12 bases between them. CDR3 sequence: CATPDSLNTEAFL. The CDR3 DNA reads TGTGCCACCCCCGACAGCCTGAACACTGAAGCTTTCCTT.

This clonotype was recorded many times. The rearrangement joins TRBV19 to TRBJ2-7; 10 positions match TRBD2. The V gene end was trimmed by 4 bases and the J gene end by 6 bases; junction bases not matched to a gene: 12. Germline lookup yields CDR1 LNHDA and CDR2 SQIVND (reference sequence). The CDR3 sequence is 16 residues long. The DNA of the CDR3 is TGTGCCAGTAGTAACCGAGCTAGCGGGAGTGTGAGCGAGCAGTACTTC. Residues: CASSNRASGSVSEQYF.

Comment on this clonotype: A single base separates this from a much larger clone, so it may be a read error. The rearrangement links TRBV3-1 to TRBJ1-2; D remains ambiguous. The CDR3 length is 14 residues. V was pared by 6 bases and J by 2 bases, with 13 bases between. The germline V gene has CDR1 LGHDT and CDR2 YNNKEL (reference sequence). In DNA, the CDR3 is TGTGCCAGCAGTGAAGGCGTGGGGAACTATGGCTACACCTTC. It encodes CASSEGVGNYGYTF.

This clonotype occurred many times. The CDR3 ends on some other residue instead of the conserved phenylalanine or tryptophan, so this is likely a read error. Because the CDR3's place on the DNA is in doubt, the DNA is left out and the CDR3 is given as listed by TCRdb. CDR3 amino acids: CASSLDQGAHGY. This chain links TRBV5-4 with TRBJ1-1; the table's D gene call, TRBD1, was not cross checked with the DNA. Germline V CDR1 and CDR2: SGHNT, YYREEE (reference sequence). The CDR3 sequence runs 12 residues, both termini included.

Ten or more counts support this clonotype. The chain has TRBV20-1 and TRBJ2-7, with D perhaps TRBD2 (6 bases). Germline assignment: CDR1 DFQATT and CDR2 SNEGSKA (reference sequence). This CDR3 comprises 15 residues. The ends were cut back, 0 bases at V and 1 base at J, with 13 bases in the middle. The CDR3 region is CSARDIVAGSYEQYF. CDR3 coding DNA: TGCAGTGCTAGAGATATAGTGGCGGGATCCTACGAGCAGTACTTC.

This clonotype was seen ten or more times. The gene calls are TRBV19 and TRBJ1-5; D might be TRBD1 (6 bases). The V end was cut by 3 bases, the J end by 8 bases, with 14 bases between. This CDR3 comprises 14 residues. CDR1 is LNHDA, CDR2 SQIVND, per germline (reference sequence). The CDR3 nucleotides are TGTGCCAGTAGTATTACAGGGATGTATAAGCCCCAGCATTTT. Encoded protein: CASSITGMYKPQHF.

For this clonotype: This sequence may be a read error, since a much larger clone differs from it by one base. The chain joins TRBV6-4 to TRBJ2-7; D may be TRBD1 or TRBD2 (6 bases each). CDR1 MRHNA and CDR2 SNTAGT come from the germline V gene. V lost 5 bases and J 6 bases, leaving 14 bases between the germline ends. This CDR3 is 13 amino acids long. For the CDR3, the DNA is TGTGCCAGCAGTCGGGACGGGGGCCCCGAGCAGTACTTC. It yields the protein CASSRDGGPEQYF.

The sample holds many counts of this clonotype. The V call is TRBV10-1, the J call TRBJ1-2; D unresolved. The CDR3 is 15 residues long. V dropped 2 bases and J dropped 2 bases, with 12 bases sitting between them. Germline values: CDR1 WNHNN, CDR2 SYGVQD (reference sequence). For the CDR3, the DNA is TGCGCCAGCAGTGAGCCCGCCAGTCCAAACTATGGCTACACCTTC. Encoded protein: CASSEPASPNYGYTF.

This clonotype was detected ten times or more. The gene calls are TRBV27 and TRBJ2-3, with D unresolved. This CDR3 spans 15 amino acids. V was shortened by 5 bases and J by 1 base, with 13 bases between the two germline ends. Germline V lookup: CDR1 MNHEY, CDR2 SMNVEV (reference sequence). The chain's CDR3 is CASSPRFIGTDTQYF. The DNA for the CDR3 is TGTGCCAGCAGTCCGCGTTTTATCGGCACAGATACGCAGTATTTT.

As DNA, the CDR3 is TGTGCCACCAGCAGAGCCCGAACGGGGCCCTCGGGGGGGAATGAGCAGTTCTTC. It codes for CATSRARTGPSGGNEQFF. The chain couples TRBV15 to TRBJ2-1, with 8 bases matching TRBD2. Germline loops: CDR1 LNHNV, CDR2 YYDKDF (reference sequence). The CDR3 has 18 residues. Unmatched junction bases numbered 15, after V lost 1 base and J lost 7 bases.

This clonotype has a count of ten or more. The chain recombines TRBV20-1 with TRBJ2-5; D unclear. Germline loops: CDR1 DFQATT, CDR2 SNEGSKA (reference sequence). The CDR3 has 14 amino acids. Deletions cut 1 base from V and 5 bases from J, with 14 bases between. In nucleotides, the CDR3 is TGCAGTGCTAGAGGTCGAGCTGGGCAGGAGACCCAGTACTTC. This gives the protein CSARGRAGQETQYF.

Of note for this clonotype: A single base separates this from a much larger clone, so it may be a read error. The V and J genes are TRBV30 and TRBJ2-5, with 10 positions matching TRBD2. Germline assignment: CDR1 GTSNPN and CDR2 SVGIG (reference sequence). The V gene end was trimmed by 1 base and the J gene end by 11 bases; junction bases not matched to a gene: 13. This CDR3 has 15 amino acids. In DNA, the CDR3 is TGTGCCTGGAGTGCCCTAGCGGGAGAGATCTATGAGCAGTACTTC. It specifies CAWSALAGEIYEQYF.

This clonotype appeared many times. This chain links TRBV6-1 with TRBJ1-4, with a tentative D call TRBD1 (5 bases). Germline CDR1 MNHNS, CDR2 SASEGT. There are 15 residues in the CDR3. Between the trimmed V and J ends, which lost 2 bases and 5 bases, there was a span of 12 bases. The CDR3 DNA reads TGTGCCAGCAGTGAATCAGGGAAGAGGAATGAAAAACTGTTTTTT. The encoded protein is CASSESGKRNEKLFF.

This clonotype was observed many times. This chain links TRBV20-1 with TRBJ2-7; D gene ambiguous. Germline V gene data show CDR1 as DFQATT and CDR2 as SNEGSKA (reference sequence). CDR3 size: 15 residues. The V end was cut by 0 bases, the J end by 0 bases, with 12 bases between. CDR3 nucleotide sequence: TGCAGTGCTAGAGATCTAAGTCAGAGCTCCTACGAGCAGTACTTC. Translation gives CSARDLSQSSYEQYF.

This clonotype has a count of ten or more. V gene TRBV20-1 combines with J gene TRBJ2-2, with 16 nucleotides matching TRBD2. Germline-derived CDR1 and CDR2 are DFQATT and SNEGSKA (reference sequence). The J segment lost 7 bases and the V segment lost 4 bases, leaving 6 bases of the junction unmatched. CDR3 size: 16 residues. CDR3 protein: CSAKGLAGGQVGELFF. As DNA, the CDR3 is TGCAGTGCTAAGGGACTAGCGGGGGGGCAGGTCGGGGAGCTGTTTTTT.

This clonotype was observed a handful of times. CDR3 region: CASSFRGELFF. The CDR3 DNA is TGTGCCAGCAGTTTCAGGGGGGAGCTGTTTTTT. The chain couples TRBV28 to TRBJ2-2; D remains unclear. The V and J ends lost 3 bases and 8 bases respectively, with 4 bases between them. The CDR3 sequence is 11 residues long. The V gene's germline CDR1 is MDHEN and CDR2 SYDVKM.

V usage is TRBV5-1 and J usage is TRBJ1-1, with D possibly being TRBD1 (6 bases). V lost 1 base to trimming and J lost 1 base, with 11 bases between them. The CDR3 spans 15 residues. CDR1 and CDR2 from the germline V gene are SGHRS and YFSETQ. In nucleotides, the CDR3 is TGCGCCAGCAGCTTGACTACACAGGGGAACACTGAAGCTTTCTTT. Its protein product is CASSLTTQGNTEAFF.

This clonotype was counted ten times or more. The gene calls are TRBV7-9 and TRBJ2-5, with D possibly matching TRBD2 (7 bases). Germline CDR1 SEHNR, CDR2 FQNEAQ (reference sequence). This CDR3 has 15 residues. Trimming removed 0 bases from V and 4 bases from J, with 12 bases in between. The CDR3 here is CASSLATGGGETQYF. The CDR3 nucleotides are TGTGCCAGCAGCTTAGCTACGGGGGGCGGAGAGACCCAGTACTTC.

This clonotype has ten or more counts. This chain joins TRBV20-1 and TRBJ2-5; D not certain. The CDR3 length is 15 residues. Per germline, CDR1 DFQATT and CDR2 SNEGSKA (reference sequence). V dropped 0 bases and J dropped 7 bases, with 18 bases sitting between them. CDR3 protein: CSARDASVGLTTQYF. Here the CDR3 DNA reads TGCAGTGCTAGAGATGCGTCGGTGGGATTAACGACCCAGTACTTC.

This clonotype was counted between two and nine times. The junction shows a germline mismatch at one end, possibly a read error. V and J are TRBV7-2 and TRBJ1-1, with D maybe TRBD1 (5 bases). The CDR3 sequence is 14 residues long. Germline V gene lookup returns CDR1 SGHTA and CDR2 FQGNSA. CDR3: CAGSSDWGRAEAFF. The CDR3 nucleotides are TGTGCCGGCAGCTCCGATTGGGGGAGGGCTGAAGCTTTCTTT.

This clonotype has ten or more counts. The chain has TRBV7-2 and TRBJ2-7, with TRBD1 as a possible D gene (6 bases). The CDR3 length is 15 residues. The germline gives CDR1 SGHTA, CDR2 FQGNSA. V was cut by 5 bases and J by 2 bases, with 16 bases left in between. CDR3 sequence: CASSRRQEATYEQYF. CDR3 DNA sequence: TGTGCCAGCAGCCGGCGACAGGAGGCCACCTACGAGCAGTACTTC. Using reference TRBV7-2 and TRBJ2-7 for the parts outside the CDR3, the full variable domain is GAGVSQSPSNKVTEKGKDVELRCDPISGHTALYWYRQSLGQGLEFLIYFQGNSAPDKSGLPSDRFSAERTGGSVSTLTIQRTQQEDSAVYLCASSRRQEATYEQYFGPGTRLTVT.

This clonotype was seen at least ten times. The V and J genes are TRBV2 and TRBJ2-5, with D tentatively TRBD1 or TRBD2 (6 bases each). V dropped 4 bases and J dropped 5 bases, with 14 bases sitting between them. CDR1 is SNHLY and CDR2 is FYNNEI in the germline V gene. The CDR3 runs 14 residues. The CDR3 region is CASSVEGDFETQYF. The CDR3, as DNA: TGTGCCAGCAGTGTGGAGGGGGATTTCGAGACCCAGTACTTC.

This clonotype has a count of ten or more. The genes are TRBV20-1 and TRBJ1-5; D possibly corresponds to TRBD1 (5 bases). CDR1 and CDR2 (germline): DFQATT, SNEGSKA (reference sequence). Trimming cost V 5 bases and J 0 bases, with 11 bases left between them. The CDR3 runs 14 residues. The CDR3 DNA sequence: TGCAGTGCTGCGGGACGGAATAGCAATCAGCCCCAGCATTTT. It yields the protein CSAAGRNSNQPQHF.

This clonotype appeared many times. This rearrangement joins TRBV20-1 to TRBJ2-1; TRBD2 aligns across 13 bases. The J segment lost 0 bases and the V segment lost 3 bases, leaving 2 bases of the junction unmatched. The CDR3 length is 16 residues. Germline loops: CDR1 DFQATT, CDR2 SNEGSKA (reference sequence). The CDR3 DNA sequence: TGCAGTGCTAGTAGGACTAGCGGGAGCTCCTACAATGAGCAGTTCTTC. Translating it yields CSASRTSGSSYNEQFF.

Ten or more counts support this clonotype. The chain carries TRBV3-1 and TRBJ1-6, with D possibly matching TRBD1 (5 bases). The V end lost 1 base, the J end lost 9 bases, and 10 bases lay between the germline ends. CDR3 length: 14 residues. Looked up from germline, CDR1 is LGHDT and CDR2 is YNNKEL (reference sequence). The CDR3 sequence: CASSQAPQGSPLHF. The CDR3 region has the DNA TGTGCCAGCAGCCAAGCTCCGCAGGGTTCACCCCTCCACTTT.